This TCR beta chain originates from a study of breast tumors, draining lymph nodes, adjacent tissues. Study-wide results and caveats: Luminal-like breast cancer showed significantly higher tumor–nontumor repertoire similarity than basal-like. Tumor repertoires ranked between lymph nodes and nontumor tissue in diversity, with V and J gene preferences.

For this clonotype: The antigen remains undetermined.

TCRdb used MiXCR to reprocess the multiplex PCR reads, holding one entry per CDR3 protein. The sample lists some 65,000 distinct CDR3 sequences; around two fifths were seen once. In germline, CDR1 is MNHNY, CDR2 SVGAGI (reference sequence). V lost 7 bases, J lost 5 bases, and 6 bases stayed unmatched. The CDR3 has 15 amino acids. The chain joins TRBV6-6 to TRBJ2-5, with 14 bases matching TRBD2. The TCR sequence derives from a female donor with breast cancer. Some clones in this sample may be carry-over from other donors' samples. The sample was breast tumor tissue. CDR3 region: CASTNGLAGGETQYF. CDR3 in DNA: TGTGCCAGCACCAACGGACTAGCGGGGGGCGAGACCCAGTACTTC.